Shown below are 24 T cell receptor beta chains from a single sample sequenced in a study of lymphopenia after photon versus proton radiotherapy. The repertoire was sequenced with immunoSEQ multiplex PCR; TCRdb's copy has only in-frame clones and lacks some. The profile shows 83,000 or so clones, about 83% of them singletons. The sample here was peripheral blood, taken from a patient treated with proton-based radiotherapy. These receptor sequences come from a man between 60 and 75 years old with pancreatic cancer.

The V call is TRBV11-2, the J call TRBJ2-3; D not resolved. Germline CDR1 reads SGHAT; CDR2 reads FQNNGV. V dropped 6 bases and J dropped 3 bases, with 7 bases sitting between them. The CDR3 loop spans 12 amino acids. For the CDR3, the DNA is TGTGCCAGCAGTACATATACAGATACGCAGTATTTT. Encoded protein: CASSTYTDTQYF.

The chain recombines TRBV11-2 with TRBJ2-7, with 10 positions matching TRBD2. Germline V gene lookup returns CDR1 SGHAT and CDR2 FQNNGV. The CDR3 is made up of 15 amino acids. Trimming removed 3 bases from V and 1 base from J; junction bases left unmatched: 3. This chain's CDR3 is CASSFGTSASYEQYF. In DNA form, the CDR3 reads TGTGCCAGCAGCTTTGGGACTAGCGCATCCTACGAGCAGTACTTC.

The rearrangement joins TRBV28 to TRBJ2-1; 9 positions match TRBD2. J was trimmed by 9 bases and V by 4 bases; bases with no gene match: 7. Germline-derived CDR1 and CDR2 are MDHEN and SYDVKM. The CDR3 is made up of 14 amino acids. CDR3: CASSSGTSFFEQFF. CDR3 DNA sequence: TGTGCCAGCAGTTCAGGGACTAGCTTCTTTGAGCAGTTCTTC.

This clone turned up a few times. The chain uses TRBV18 and TRBJ2-7, with TRBD1 as a possible D gene (5 bases). The CDR3 is 15 amino acids. Between the trimmed V and J ends, which lost 0 bases and 7 bases, there was a span of 16 bases. Germline V gene data show CDR1 as KGHSH and CDR2 as LQKENI. CDR3 coding DNA: TGTGCCAGCTCACCACCCTCCAGGGTAGAAGATGAGCAGTACTTC. Translating it yields CASSPPSRVEDEQYF.

The chain links TRBV5-1 to TRBJ2-2, with 8 bases matching TRBD2. The CDR3 spans 15 residues. The ends lost 10 bases at V and 5 bases at J; junction bases unmatched: 13. The germline V gene encodes CDR1 SGHRS and CDR2 YFSETQ. This CDR3 reads CASSFEASGTGELFF. The CDR3, as DNA: TGCGCCTCCTCCTTCGAGGCTAGCGGGACCGGGGAGCTGTTTTTT.

The V gene is TRBV7-8, the J gene TRBJ2-5, with TRBD1 matching 7 bases. Germline loops: CDR1 SGHVS, CDR2 FQNEAQ. The V segment lost 7 bases and the J segment 8 bases; nucleotides outside the gene matches: 13. The length of the CDR3 is 14 residues. The CDR3 loop is CASTLDPTGHTQYF. DNA for the CDR3: TGTGCCAGCACTCTCGATCCGACAGGGCACACCCAGTACTTC.

The rearrangement joins TRBV4-1 to TRBJ1-4; D might be TRBD1 (5 bases). The V and J ends lost 1 base and 3 bases respectively, with 12 bases between them. The CDR3 contains 16 residues. Germline V lookup: CDR1 MGHRA, CDR2 YSYEKL. This CDR3 reads CASSQVLLGANEKLFF. DNA of the CDR3: TGCGCCAGCAGCCAAGTCCTATTGGGGGCTAATGAAAAACTGTTTTTT.

The chain is built from TRBV11-2 and TRBJ2-2; 8 bases agree with TRBD1. Germline V CDR1 and CDR2: SGHAT, FQNNGV. Losses at the gene ends were 1 base for V and 5 bases for J; bases not matched to a gene: 9. The CDR3 is 17 residues long. Here the CDR3 reads CASSLATRGRDTGELFF. CDR3 coding DNA: TGTGCCAGCAGCTTAGCCACCAGGGGGCGGGATACCGGGGAGCTGTTTTTT.

The chain is built from TRBV10-3 and TRBJ1-2; 11 nucleotides line up with TRBD1. This CDR3 has 15 residues. J was trimmed by 7 bases and V by 6 bases; bases with no gene match: 10. CDR1 is ENHRY and CDR2 is SYGVKD in the germline V gene. The CDR3 DNA is TGTGCCATCAGCTGGACAGGGGGCGCTGAGGGTGGCTACACCTTC. Residues: CAISWTGGAEGGYTF.

The chain combines TRBV5-8 with TRBJ2-1; D is perhaps TRBD1 (5 bases). The CDR3 has 12 amino acids. Germline values: CDR1 SGHTS, CDR2 YDEGEE. The V gene lost 0 bases and the J gene lost 10 bases, with 8 bases spanning the gap. The CDR3 DNA follows: TGTGCCAGCAGCTTGGCGTACAGGGAGCAGTTCTTC. This translates into CASSLAYREQFF.

The V and J genes are TRBV4-3 and TRBJ2-7; D is unresolved. CDR1 is LGHNA, CDR2 YSLEER, per germline. Trimming removed 0 bases at V and 2 bases at J, with 8 bases between. CDR3 size: 14 residues. The CDR3 sequence: CASSQDYATYEQYF. CDR3 nucleotide sequence: TGCGCCAGCAGCCAAGATTACGCCACCTACGAGCAGTACTTC.

This chain uses TRBV7-3 with TRBJ2-4; the D gene could be TRBD1 or TRBD2 (5 bases each). This CDR3 spans 15 amino acids. V dropped 5 bases and J dropped 6 bases, with 17 bases sitting between them. The germline CDR1 and CDR2 sequences are SGHTA and FQGTGA. The chain's CDR3 is CASSPGAQQGNIQYF. As DNA, the CDR3 is TGTGCCAGCAGCCCCGGGGCCCAGCAAGGAAACATTCAGTACTTC.

This chain links TRBV11-2 with TRBJ2-6, with D perhaps matching TRBD2 (5 bases). This CDR3 is 13 amino acids long. Germline V gives CDR1 SGHAT, CDR2 FQNNGV. Trimming stripped 0 bases from V and 11 bases from J, with 8 bases between. CDR3 protein: CASSLDQLDVLTF. In nucleotides, the CDR3 is TGTGCCAGCAGCTTAGATCAACTAGACGTCCTGACTTTC.

This clone is a singleton in its sample. The J gene is TRBJ1-4, the V gene TRBV25-1; no definite D call. The germline V gene encodes CDR1 MGHDK and CDR2 SYGVNS. Trimming shortened V by 5 bases and J by 3 bases, and 10 bases separated the two germline ends. The CDR3 consists of 14 residues. CDR3 loop: CASSSTVANEKLFF. The CDR3 DNA is TGTGCCAGCAGTTCTACCGTAGCTAATGAAAAACTGTTTTTT.

This clone was counted once. The chain has TRBV7-9 and TRBJ2-5; TRBD1 might be the D (5 bases). The CDR3 consists of 16 residues. Trimming removed 4 bases from V and 0 bases from J, with 15 bases in between. CDR1 SEHNR and CDR2 FQNEAQ come from the germline V gene (reference sequence). CDR3 bases: TGTGCCAGCAGCTCGACCACGACAGAATACCAAGAGACCCAGTACTTC. It translates to CASSSTTTEYQETQYF.

The chain uses TRBV21-1 and TRBJ2-7; the tabulated D call, TRBD2, remains unverified against the DNA. TRBV21-1 is marked as a pseudogene. The CDR3 totals 18 residues. CDR3 loop: CASSKDLHRLAGDHEQYF. The CDR3 nucleotides are TGTGCCAGCAGCAAAGACCTCCATCGACTAGCGGGAGACCACGAGCAGTACTTC.

The chain uses TRBV28 and TRBJ1-2; 9 bases line up with TRBD1. Germline-derived CDR1 and CDR2 are MDHEN and SYDVKM. CDR3 length: 15 amino acids. V trimming: 5 bases; J trimming: 3 bases; junction bases outside the gene matches: 7. The CDR3, as DNA: TGTGCCAGCAGTACCCCCCGGGACAGGGACTATGGCTACACCTTC. This translates into CASSTPRDRDYGYTF.

The chain combines TRBV6-5 with TRBJ1-2, with D uncertain. Trimming stripped 7 bases from V and 4 bases from J, with 16 bases between. CDR3 length: 14 amino acids. The germline V gene encodes CDR1 MNHEY and CDR2 SVGAGI. Written as DNA, the CDR3 is TGTGCCAGCATTCTACCGGGCAGCCCCTATGGCTACACCTTC. Encoded protein: CASILPGSPYGYTF.

The rearrangement links TRBV4-3 to TRBJ2-1; D ambiguous. The CDR3 totals 11 residues. Trimming removed 6 bases at V and 10 bases at J, with 10 bases between. Germline-derived CDR1 and CDR2 are LGHNA and YSLEER. CDR3 nucleotide sequence: TGCGCCAGCAGTCTAGATAACGAGCAGTTCTTC. It translates to CASSLDNEQFF.

The CDR3 DNA is TGCGCCAGCAGCCAAGATGGAAGCCAGGGCCCCTACAATGAGCAGTTCTTC. Translation gives CASSQDGSQGPYNEQFF. V is TRBV4-3 and J is TRBJ2-1; D may be TRBD1 (5 bases). V lost 0 bases, J lost 2 bases, and 14 bases lay in between. The germline CDR1 and CDR2 sequences are LGHNA and YSLEER. The CDR3 contains 17 residues.

The chain joins TRBV2 to TRBJ2-1; 8 bases are a match to TRBD2. Germline assignment: CDR1 SNHLY and CDR2 FYNNEI. V dropped 5 bases and J dropped 0; count of bases not matched to a gene: 6. The CDR3 length is 16 residues. Here the CDR3 DNA reads TGTGCCAGCAGTCAATTAAGCGGGAGCTCCTACAATGAGCAGTTCTTC. It yields the protein CASSQLSGSSYNEQFF.

In its sample, this clone was seen a few times. V usage is TRBV7-8 and J usage is TRBJ2-1; D is ambiguous. CDR1 is SGHVS and CDR2 is FQNEAQ in the germline V gene. The CDR3 runs to 16 residues. V was clipped by 2 bases and J by 0 bases, with 11 bases between them. The CDR3 DNA follows: TGTGCCAGCAGCTTAAACGTCCTGAGCTCCTACAATGAGCAGTTCTTC. This codes for CASSLNVLSSYNEQFF. The complete variable domain, with remaining parts taken from reference TRBV7-8 and TRBJ2-1, reads GAGVSQSPRYKVAKRGQDVALRCDPISGHVSLFWYQQALGQGPEFLTYFQNEAQLDKSGLPSDRFFAERPEGSVSTLKIQRTQQEDSAVYLCASSLNVLSSYNEQFFGPGTRLTVL.

The gene calls are TRBV7-9 and TRBJ1-1; tentative D call: TRBD1 (6 bases). Deletions cut 7 bases from V and 0 bases from J, with 18 bases between. Germline CDR1 and CDR2: SEHNR and FQNEAQ (reference sequence). This CDR3 is 16 amino acids long. The CDR3 DNA is TGTGCCAGCACCACAGCTCGGGGGGGGCTGAACACTGAAGCTTTCTTT. Translated: CASTTARGGLNTEAFF.

The V call is TRBV19, the J call TRBJ2-1, with 11 bases identical to TRBD2. Trimming at V came to 0 bases and at J to 5 bases, leaving 6 bases not matched to a gene. Germline assignment: CDR1 LNHDA and CDR2 SQIVND (reference sequence). The CDR3 has 17 amino acids. The CDR3 loop is CASSIDQTSGTNNEQFF. The CDR3 DNA reads as TGTGCCAGTAGTATAGATCAGACTAGCGGGACTAACAATGAGCAGTTCTTC. Full variable domain (remainder filled in from reference TRBV19 and TRBJ2-1): DGGITQSPKYLFRKEGQNVTLSCEQNLNHDAMYWYRQDPGQGLRLIYYSQIVNDFQKGDIAEGYSVSREKKESFPLTVTSAQKNPTAFYLCASSIDQTSGTNNEQFFGPGTRLTVL.